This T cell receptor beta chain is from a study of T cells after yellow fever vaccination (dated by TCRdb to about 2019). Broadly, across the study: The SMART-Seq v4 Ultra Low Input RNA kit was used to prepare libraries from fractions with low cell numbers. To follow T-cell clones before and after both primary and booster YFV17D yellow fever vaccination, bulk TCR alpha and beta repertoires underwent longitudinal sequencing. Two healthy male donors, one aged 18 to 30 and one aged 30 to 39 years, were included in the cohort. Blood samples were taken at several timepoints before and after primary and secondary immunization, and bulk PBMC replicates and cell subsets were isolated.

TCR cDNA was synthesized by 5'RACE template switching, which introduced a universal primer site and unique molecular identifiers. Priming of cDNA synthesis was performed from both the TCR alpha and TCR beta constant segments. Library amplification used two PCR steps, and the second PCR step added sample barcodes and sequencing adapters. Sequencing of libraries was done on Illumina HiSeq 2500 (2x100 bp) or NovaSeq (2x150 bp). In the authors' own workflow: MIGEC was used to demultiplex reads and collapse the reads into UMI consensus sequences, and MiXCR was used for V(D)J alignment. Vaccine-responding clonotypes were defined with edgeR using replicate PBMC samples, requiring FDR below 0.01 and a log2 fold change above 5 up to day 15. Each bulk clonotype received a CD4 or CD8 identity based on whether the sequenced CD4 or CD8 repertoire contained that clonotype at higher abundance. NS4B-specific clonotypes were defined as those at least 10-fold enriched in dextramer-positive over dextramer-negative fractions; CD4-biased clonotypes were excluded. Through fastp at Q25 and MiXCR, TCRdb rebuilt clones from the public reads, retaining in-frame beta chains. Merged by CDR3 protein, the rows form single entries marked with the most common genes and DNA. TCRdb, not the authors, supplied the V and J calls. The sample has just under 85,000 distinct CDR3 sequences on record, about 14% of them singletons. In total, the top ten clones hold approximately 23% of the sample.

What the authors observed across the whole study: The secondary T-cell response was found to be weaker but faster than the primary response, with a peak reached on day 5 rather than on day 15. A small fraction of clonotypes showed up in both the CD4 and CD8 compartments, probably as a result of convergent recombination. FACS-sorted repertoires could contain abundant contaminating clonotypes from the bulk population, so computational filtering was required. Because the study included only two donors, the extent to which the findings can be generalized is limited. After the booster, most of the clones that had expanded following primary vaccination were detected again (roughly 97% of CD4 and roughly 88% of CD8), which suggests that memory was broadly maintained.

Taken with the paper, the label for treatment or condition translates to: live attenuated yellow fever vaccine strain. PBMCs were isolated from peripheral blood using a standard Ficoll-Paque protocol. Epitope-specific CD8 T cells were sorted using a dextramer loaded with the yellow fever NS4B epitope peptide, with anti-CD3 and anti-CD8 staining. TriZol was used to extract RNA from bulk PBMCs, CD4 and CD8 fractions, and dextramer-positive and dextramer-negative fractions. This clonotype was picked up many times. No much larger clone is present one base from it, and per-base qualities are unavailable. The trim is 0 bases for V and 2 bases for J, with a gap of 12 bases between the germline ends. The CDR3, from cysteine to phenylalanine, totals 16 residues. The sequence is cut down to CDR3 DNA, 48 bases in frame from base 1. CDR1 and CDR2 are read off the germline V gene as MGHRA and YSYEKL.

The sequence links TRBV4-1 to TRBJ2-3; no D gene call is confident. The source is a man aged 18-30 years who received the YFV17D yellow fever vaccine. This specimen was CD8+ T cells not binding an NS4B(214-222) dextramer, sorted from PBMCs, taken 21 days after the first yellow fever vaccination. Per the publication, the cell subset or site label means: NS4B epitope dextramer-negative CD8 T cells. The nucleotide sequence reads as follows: TGCGCCAGCAGCCAAGATAGGGCGGATTTCACAGATACGCAGTATTTT. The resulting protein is CASSQDRADFTDTQYF.